This T cell receptor (beta chain) came from a study of T cell responses to AZD1222 COVID-19 vaccine. Study findings and constraints: Following two doses of AZD1222, Spike-specific TCR breadth and depth rose. It should be noted that donors were predominantly white British and more often female, and clonal diversity was possibly underestimated.

Sequenced by immunoSEQ multiplex PCR; TCRdb stores in-frame clones only, minus some. The data show around 170,000 clones, under 95% seen once. As regards this clone: Its matching antigen is unknown.

The junction had 14 bases not matched to a gene; V was cut back by 4 bases and J by 6 bases. The CDR3 has 17 residues. Germline V gene lookup returns CDR1 LGHDT and CDR2 YNNKEL (reference sequence). This chain connects TRBV3-1 (or the pseudogene TRBV3-2) to TRBJ1-4, with TRBD1 matching over 7 bases. The clonotype comes from an adult in good health. The input for sequencing was peripheral blood, taken on day 0 of AZD1222 vaccination. The CDR3 DNA sequence: TGTGCCAGCAGCCTTGGAGCGGTCCGGACAGGATATGAAAAACTGTTTTTT. It is translated as CASSLGAVRTGYEKLFF.